These 23 T cell receptor beta chains share one sample of origin, sequenced in a study of blood T cell repertoires in COVID-19. Here immunoSEQ multiplex PCR was the method, and the copy in TCRdb shows in-frame clones only, minus some. This table has about 130,000 clones, 70% to 80% appearing once. The material sequenced was peripheral blood. These receptors were taken from a human donor in a cohort sampled during active COVID-19.

V usage is TRBV7-8 and J usage is TRBJ1-4; tentative D call: TRBD1 (5 bases). There are 15 residues in the CDR3. Looked up from germline, CDR1 is SGHVS and CDR2 is FQNEAQ. V lost 5 bases to trimming and J lost 4 bases, with 14 bases between them. DNA for the CDR3: TGTGCCAGCAGCAGAATCACAGGCGTTAATGAAAAACTGTTTTTT. Translating gives CASSRITGVNEKLFF.

This sequence joins TRBV12-5 and TRBJ1-1; TRBD1 matches at 10 bases. CDR3 length equals 14 residues. The germline CDR1 and CDR2 sequences are LGHNT and FRNRAP. With 4 bases clipped from V and 9 bases from J, the junction kept 8 bases outside the gene matches. Written as DNA, the CDR3 is TGTGCTAGTGGTTCTACCCCGGGACAGGGGCAAGCTTTCTTT. Amino acids: CASGSTPGQGQAFF.

The chain has TRBV5-1 and TRBJ2-7; 12 positions match TRBD2. Per the germline V gene, CDR1 is SGHRS and CDR2 is YFSETQ. V lost 4 bases and J lost 1; bases outside the gene matches: 6. This CDR3 region has 16 residues. The DNA of the CDR3 is TGCGCCAGCAGCATAGGGACTAGCGGGCTTTCCTACGAGCAGTACTTC. Residues: CASSIGTSGLSYEQYF.

The J gene is TRBJ1-1, the V gene TRBV6-5; 7 bases fit TRBD1. Looked up from germline, CDR1 is MNHEY and CDR2 is SVGAGI. The ends lost 5 bases at V and 6 bases at J; junction bases unmatched: 12. This CDR3 contains 15 residues. The CDR3 nucleotides read TGTGCCAGCAGTCCTAGGAGGGGGCTGGTCTCTGAAGCTTTCTTT. Translated: CASSPRRGLVSEAFF.

The chain couples TRBV5-1 to TRBJ2-3; 10 bases map to TRBD1. The germline V gene has CDR1 SGHRS and CDR2 YFSETQ. The trim removed 3 bases at V and 6 bases at J, leaving 10 bases unmatched. This CDR3 has 16 residues. For the CDR3, the DNA is TGCGCCAGCAGCTGGGGGTCGGGACAGGGGACCGATACGCAGTATTTT. Residues: CASSWGSGQGTDTQYF.

This chain connects TRBV10-3 to TRBJ1-1; TRBD1 aligns across 11 bases. The V gene end was trimmed by 6 bases and the J gene end by 7 bases; junction bases not matched to a gene: 7. There are 14 residues in the CDR3. The V gene's germline CDR1 is ENHRY and CDR2 SYGVKD. CDR3 coding DNA: TGTGCCATCAGCGGGACAGGGGGGGGATATGAAGCTTTCTTT. It codes for CAISGTGGGYEAFF.

This clone came up a few times. This sequence joins TRBV6-5 and TRBJ1-5; TRBD1 matches 10 bases. CDR3 length: 14 residues. Germline V gene data show CDR1 as MNHEY and CDR2 as SVGAGI. V lost 6 bases, J lost 4 bases, and 3 bases stayed unmatched. CDR3 DNA: TGTGCCAGCAGGAAGGGACAGGGGAATCAGCCCCAGCATTTT. Its translation is CASRKGQGNQPQHF.

CDR3 DNA: TGTGCCAGTAGTAACGACAGGCAAGAGACCCAGTACTTC. Amino acids: CASSNDRQETQYF. The chain combines TRBV19 with TRBJ2-5; TRBD1 is a possible D gene (6 bases). The CDR3 covers 13 residues. The germline gives CDR1 LNHDA, CDR2 SQIVND (reference sequence). V dropped 4 bases and J dropped 2 bases, with 8 bases sitting between them.

This clone was seen once. The J gene is TRBJ2-5, the V gene TRBV7-8, with a possible D match to TRBD2 (5 bases). CDR3 length: 14 residues. Germline V gene data show CDR1 as SGHVS and CDR2 as FQNEAQ. V lost 2 bases and J lost 2, with 9 bases in between. This CDR3 reads CASSLRRTQETQYF. CDR3 nucleotide sequence: TGTGCCAGCAGCTTACGCAGGACTCAAGAGACCCAGTACTTC.

This clone was observed many times. The chain links TRBV25-1 to TRBJ2-2; 10 positions match TRBD1. Trimming cost V 4 bases and J 4 bases; bases outside gene matches: 6. This CDR3 has 16 residues. Germline lookup yields CDR1 MGHDK and CDR2 SYGVNS. The CDR3 DNA is TGTGCCAGCAGTGCGCGACAGGGGGCGGGCACCGGGGAGCTGTTTTTT. Encoded protein: CASSARQGAGTGELFF.

The V gene is TRBV18, the J gene TRBJ2-7; D remains unclear. Germline CDR1 is KGHSH and CDR2 is LQKENI. The CDR3 is 14 amino acids. Trimming cost V 2 bases and J 0 bases, with 8 bases left between them. In DNA form, the CDR3 reads TGTGCCAGCTCACCAGGGCAGAGCTCCTACGAGCAGTACTTC. Protein sequence: CASSPGQSSYEQYF.

The chain employs TRBV30 and TRBJ1-1; D gene unclear. The V gene lost 4 bases and the J gene lost 4 bases, with 16 bases spanning the gap. The CDR3 is 14 amino acids. The germline V gene has CDR1 GTSNPN and CDR2 SVGIG (reference sequence). CDR3 in DNA: TGTGCCTGGACCTTTGACTCTCGGTCCACTGAAGCTTTCTTT. Its protein is CAWTFDSRSTEAFF.

CDR3 sequence reads: CASSFPRGGNTIYF. The CDR3 DNA reads TGTGCCAGCAGCTTCCCCCGCGGGGGAAACACCATATATTTT. The V call is TRBV11-2, the J call TRBJ1-3; D is unclear. Germline V CDR1 and CDR2: SGHAT, FQNNGV. The CDR3 loop spans 14 amino acids. V lost 3 bases to trimming and J lost 4 bases, with 10 bases between them.

V gene TRBV5-1 combines with J gene TRBJ2-3, with TRBD2 identical over 7 bases. CDR3 length: 15 residues. J was trimmed by 5 bases and V by 4 bases; bases with no gene match: 10. Germline loops: CDR1 SGHRS, CDR2 YFSETQ. The CDR3 loop is CASSRGAGREDTQYF. CDR3 coding DNA: TGCGCCAGCAGCCGCGGAGCGGGAAGGGAAGATACGCAGTATTTT. Combining the CDR3 with reference TRBV5-1 and TRBJ2-3 gives the whole variable domain KAGVTQTPRYLIKTRGQQVTLSCSPISGHRSVSWYQQTPGQGLQFLFEYFSETQRNKGNFPGRFSGRQFSNSRSEMNVSTLELGDSALYLCASSRGAGREDTQYFGPGTRLTVL.

The chain combines TRBV6-6 with TRBJ1-4; D is undetermined. Germline V gives CDR1 MNHNY, CDR2 SVGAGI (reference sequence). V was trimmed by 0 bases and J by 5 bases, leaving 13 bases between them. The CDR3 runs 16 residues. The CDR3 nucleotides read TGTGCCAGCAGTTACTCGAGGCCAATTCAAAATGAAAAACTGTTTTTT. As protein: CASSYSRPIQNEKLFF.

This clone was detected once. V and J are TRBV2 and TRBJ1-6, with TRBD1 matching over 8 bases. The CDR3 extends over 13 amino acids. Germline CDR1 is SNHLY and CDR2 is FYNNEI. The junction had 8 bases not matched to a gene; V was cut back by 9 bases and J by 10 bases. The CDR3 loop reads CARRTGRESPLHF. DNA for the CDR3: TGTGCCAGGCGGACAGGGCGGGAGTCACCCCTCCACTTT. Supplemented by reference TRBV2 and TRBJ1-6, the full variable domain reads EPEVTQTPSHQVTQMGQEVILRCVPISNHLYFYWYRQILGQKVEFLVSFYNNEISEKSEIFDDQFSVERPDGSNFTLKIRSTKLEDSAMYFCARRTGRESPLHFGNGTRLTVT.

The rearrangement joins TRBV13 to TRBJ1-4; no reliable D call. The CDR3 spans 14 residues. Germline CDR1 PRHDT, CDR2 FYEKMQ (reference sequence). V lost 5 bases and J lost 3, with 10 bases in between. The DNA for the CDR3 is TGTGCCAGCAGCGAGGGTCTGGCTAATGAAAAACTGTTTTTT. Amino acids: CASSEGLANEKLFF.

The chain recombines TRBV5-1 with TRBJ2-5, with D maybe TRBD1 (6 bases). V lost 1 base and J lost 3, with 31 bases in between. The CDR3 has 21 amino acids. Germline CDR1 and CDR2: SGHRS and YFSETQ. The CDR3 bases are TGCGCCAGCAGCTTGTCGCCTTCTTGGACCCTGAAACCAGGGGCGGAAGAGACCCAGTACTTC. It translates to CASSLSPSWTLKPGAEETQYF.

This sequence joins TRBV7-8 and TRBJ2-5; 8 nucleotides align to TRBD1. The CDR3 sequence is 14 residues long. The trim removed 1 base at V and 5 bases at J, leaving 3 bases unmatched. CDR1 and CDR2 (germline): SGHVS, FQNEAQ. The CDR3 reads CASSLDTGGETQYF. As DNA, the CDR3 is TGTGCCAGCAGCTTAGACACAGGGGGGGAGACCCAGTACTTC.

The chain links TRBV11-2 to TRBJ1-1; TRBD1 matches at 7 bases. The CDR3 runs 16 residues. With 4 bases clipped from V and 1 base from J, the junction kept 9 bases outside the gene matches. In germline, CDR1 is SGHAT, CDR2 FQNNGV. The CDR3 DNA is TGTGCCAGCAGCTCAATCGACAGGGTAGGGAACACTGAAGCTTTCTTT. It encodes CASSSIDRVGNTEAFF.

V and J are TRBV13 and TRBJ1-5; 7 bases align to TRBD1. The CDR3 spans 17 residues. Trimming at V came to 5 bases and at J to 7 bases, leaving 17 bases not matched to a gene. CDR1 and CDR2 (germline): PRHDT, FYEKMQ (reference sequence). CDR3 region: CASSLRQGGMLRQPQHF. Written as DNA, the CDR3 is TGTGCCAGCAGCCTTCGACAGGGAGGAATGTTGCGGCAGCCCCAGCATTTT.

The gene calls are TRBV5-1 and TRBJ2-7; D not certain. Trimming pared 4 bases from V and 2 bases from J, leaving 16 bases between. Germline CDR1 SGHRS, CDR2 YFSETQ. The CDR3 runs to 15 residues. The CDR3 DNA reads TGCGCCAGCAGCCTGGCGCAGCCCGGAGCCTACGAGCAGTACTTC. Protein: CASSLAQPGAYEQYF.

V usage is TRBV19 and J usage is TRBJ2-7; D might be TRBD1 (6 bases). Per germline, CDR1 LNHDA and CDR2 SQIVND (reference sequence). This CDR3 is built from 13 residues. V gave up 5 bases and J gave up 5 bases, with 13 bases separating them. CDR3 nucleotide sequence: TGTGCCAGTAGTCACAGGGCCGGCGACGAGCAGTACTTC. Encoded protein: CASSHRAGDEQYF.